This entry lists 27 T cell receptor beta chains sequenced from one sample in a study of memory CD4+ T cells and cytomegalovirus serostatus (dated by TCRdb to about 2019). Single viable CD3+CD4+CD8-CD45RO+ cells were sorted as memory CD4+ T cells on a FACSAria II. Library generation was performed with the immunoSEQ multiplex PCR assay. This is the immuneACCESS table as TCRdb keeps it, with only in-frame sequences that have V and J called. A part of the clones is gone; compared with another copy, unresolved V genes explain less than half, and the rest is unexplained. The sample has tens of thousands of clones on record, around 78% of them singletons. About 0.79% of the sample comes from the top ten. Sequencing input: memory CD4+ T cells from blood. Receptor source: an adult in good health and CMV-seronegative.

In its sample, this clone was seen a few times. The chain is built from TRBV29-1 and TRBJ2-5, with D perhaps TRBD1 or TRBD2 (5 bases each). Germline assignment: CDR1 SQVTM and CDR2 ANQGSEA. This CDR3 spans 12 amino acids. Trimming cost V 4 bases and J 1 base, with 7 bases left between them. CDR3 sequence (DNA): TGCAGCGTTGCCGGGGCCCAAGAGACCCAGTACTTC. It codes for CSVAGAQETQYF.

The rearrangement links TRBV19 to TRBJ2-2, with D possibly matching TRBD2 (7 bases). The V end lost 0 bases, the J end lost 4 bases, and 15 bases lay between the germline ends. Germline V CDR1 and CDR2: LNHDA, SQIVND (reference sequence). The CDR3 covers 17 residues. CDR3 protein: CASSIEEGGASTGELFF. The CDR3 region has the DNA TGTGCCAGTAGTATAGAGGAGGGGGGGGCAAGCACCGGGGAGCTGTTTTTT.

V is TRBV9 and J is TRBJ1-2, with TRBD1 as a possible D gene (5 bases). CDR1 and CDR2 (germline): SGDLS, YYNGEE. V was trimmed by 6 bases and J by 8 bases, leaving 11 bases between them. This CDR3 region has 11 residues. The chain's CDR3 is CASNGAAGYTF. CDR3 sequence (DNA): TGTGCCAGCAATGGGGCCGCGGGCTACACCTTC. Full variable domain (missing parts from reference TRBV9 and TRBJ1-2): DSGVTQTPKHLITATGQRVTLRCSPRSGDLSVYWYQQSLDQGLQFLIQYYNGEERAKGNILERFSAQQFPDLHSELNLSSLELGDSALYFCASNGAAGYTFGSGTRLTVV.

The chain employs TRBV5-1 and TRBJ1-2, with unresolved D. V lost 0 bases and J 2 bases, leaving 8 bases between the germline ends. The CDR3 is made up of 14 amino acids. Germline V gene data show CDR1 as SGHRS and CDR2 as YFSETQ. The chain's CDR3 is CASSLEQSNYGYTF. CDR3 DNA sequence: TGCGCCAGCAGCTTGGAACAGTCCAACTATGGCTACACCTTC.

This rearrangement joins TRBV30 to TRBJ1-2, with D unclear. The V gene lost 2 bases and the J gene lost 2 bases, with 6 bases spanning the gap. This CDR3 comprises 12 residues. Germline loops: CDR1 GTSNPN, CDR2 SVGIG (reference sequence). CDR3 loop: CAWSPGNYGYTF. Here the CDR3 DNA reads TGTGCCTGGAGTCCCGGGAACTATGGCTACACCTTC.

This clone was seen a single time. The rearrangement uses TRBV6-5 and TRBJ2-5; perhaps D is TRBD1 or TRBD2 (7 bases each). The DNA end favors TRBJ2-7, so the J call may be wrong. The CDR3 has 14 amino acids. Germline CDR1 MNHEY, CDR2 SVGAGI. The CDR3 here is CASSRGGPSYEQYF. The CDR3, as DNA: TGTGCCAGCAGCAGGGGGGGGCCTTCCTACGAGCAGTACTTC.

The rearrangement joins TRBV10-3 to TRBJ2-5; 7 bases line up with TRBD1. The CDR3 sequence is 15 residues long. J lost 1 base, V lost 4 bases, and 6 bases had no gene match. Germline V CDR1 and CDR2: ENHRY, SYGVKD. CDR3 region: CAISAPGTAQETQYF. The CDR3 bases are TGTGCCATCAGTGCCCCCGGGACAGCCCAAGAGACCCAGTACTTC.

CDR3 residues: CASSWITGSNQPQHF. In DNA, the CDR3 is TGTGCCAGCAGCTGGATAACAGGTAGCAATCAGCCCCAGCATTTT. The gene calls are TRBV5-5 and TRBJ1-5; D is possibly TRBD1 (5 bases). V was shortened by 3 bases and J by 0 bases, with 10 bases between the two germline ends. From germline, CDR1 is SGHKS and CDR2 YYEKEE (reference sequence). CDR3 length: 15 residues. The full variable domain, in which reference TRBV5-5 and TRBJ1-5 provide the parts outside the CDR3, is DAGVTQSPTHLIKTRGQQVTLRCSPISGHKSVSWYQQVLGQGPQFIFQYYEKEERGRGNFPDRFSARQFPNYSSELNVNALLLGDSALYLCASSWITGSNQPQHFGDGTRLSIL.

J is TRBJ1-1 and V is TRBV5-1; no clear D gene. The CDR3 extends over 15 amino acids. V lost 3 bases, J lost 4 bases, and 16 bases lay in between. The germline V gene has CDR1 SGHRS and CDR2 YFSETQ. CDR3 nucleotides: TGCGCCAGCAGCTCTATGGGCCAGGTCGGCACTGAAGCTTTCTTT. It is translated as CASSSMGQVGTEAFF.

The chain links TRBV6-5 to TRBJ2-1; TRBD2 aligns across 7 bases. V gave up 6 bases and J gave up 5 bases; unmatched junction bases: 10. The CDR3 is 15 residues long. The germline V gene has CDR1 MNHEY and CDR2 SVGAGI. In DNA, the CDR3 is TGTGCCAGCAGCCCGGGACTATTCATAGACAATGAGCAGTTCTTC. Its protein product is CASSPGLFIDNEQFF.

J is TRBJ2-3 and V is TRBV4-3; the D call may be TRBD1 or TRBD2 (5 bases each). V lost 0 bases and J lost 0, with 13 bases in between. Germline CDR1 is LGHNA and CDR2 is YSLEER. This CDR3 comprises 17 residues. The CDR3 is CASSQEAGDLSTDTQYF. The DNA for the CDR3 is TGCGCCAGCAGCCAAGAGGCCGGGGACCTTAGCACAGATACGCAGTATTTT.

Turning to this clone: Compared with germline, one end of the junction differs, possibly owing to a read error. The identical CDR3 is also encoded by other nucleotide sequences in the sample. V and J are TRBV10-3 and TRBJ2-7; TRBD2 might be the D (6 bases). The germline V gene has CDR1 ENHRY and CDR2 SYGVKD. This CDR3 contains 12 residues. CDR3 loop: CAIRGSSYEQYF. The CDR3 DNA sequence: TGTGCCATCCGGGGGAGCTCCTACGAGCAGTACTTT.

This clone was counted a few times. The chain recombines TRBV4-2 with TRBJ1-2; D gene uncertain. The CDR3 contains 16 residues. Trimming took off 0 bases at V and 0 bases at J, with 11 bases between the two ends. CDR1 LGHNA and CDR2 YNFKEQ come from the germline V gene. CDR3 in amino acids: CASSQDNADTNYGYTF. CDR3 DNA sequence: TGTGCCAGCAGCCAAGATAACGCGGATACTAACTATGGCTACACCTTC.

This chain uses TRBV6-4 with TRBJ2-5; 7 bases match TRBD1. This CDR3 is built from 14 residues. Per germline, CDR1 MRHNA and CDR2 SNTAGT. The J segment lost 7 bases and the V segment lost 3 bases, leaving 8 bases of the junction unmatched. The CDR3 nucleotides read TGTGCCAGCAGTGAGCCACAGGGGAGAGGGACCCAGTACTTC. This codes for CASSEPQGRGTQYF.

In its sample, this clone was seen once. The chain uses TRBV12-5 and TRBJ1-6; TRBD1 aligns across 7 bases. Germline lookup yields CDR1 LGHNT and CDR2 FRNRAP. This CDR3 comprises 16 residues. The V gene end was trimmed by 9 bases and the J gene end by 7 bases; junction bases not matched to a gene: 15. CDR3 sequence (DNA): TGTGCTAGAGAACCTCGACAGGGCGAAGGAAATTCACCCCTCCACTTT. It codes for CAREPRQGEGNSPLHF.

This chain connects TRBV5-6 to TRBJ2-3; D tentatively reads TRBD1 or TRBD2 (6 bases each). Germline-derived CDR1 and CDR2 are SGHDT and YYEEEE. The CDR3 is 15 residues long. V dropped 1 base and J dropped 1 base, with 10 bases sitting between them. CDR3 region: CASSLLGGRTDTQYF. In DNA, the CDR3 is TGTGCCAGCAGCTTGTTAGGGGGGCGCACAGATACGCAGTATTTT.

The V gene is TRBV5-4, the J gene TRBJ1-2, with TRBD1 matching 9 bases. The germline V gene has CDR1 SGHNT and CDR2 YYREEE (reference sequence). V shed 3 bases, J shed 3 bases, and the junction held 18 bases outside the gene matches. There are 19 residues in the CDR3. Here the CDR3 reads CASSSGQGKWEPIYYGYTF. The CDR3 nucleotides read TGTGCCAGCAGCTCGGGACAGGGTAAATGGGAACCAATCTACTATGGCTACACCTTC.

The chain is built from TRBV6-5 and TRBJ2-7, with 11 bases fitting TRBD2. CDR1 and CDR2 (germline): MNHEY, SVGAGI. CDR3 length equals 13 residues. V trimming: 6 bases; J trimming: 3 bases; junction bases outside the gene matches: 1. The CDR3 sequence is CASRGTSGYEQYF. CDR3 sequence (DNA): TGTGCCAGCAGGGGGACTAGCGGCTACGAGCAGTACTTC.

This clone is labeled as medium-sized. The CDR3 loop is CASSPGRQGAFF. The CDR3 DNA reads TGTGCCAGCAGCCCTGGCCGTCAAGGAGCTTTCTTT. V gene TRBV7-9 combines with J gene TRBJ1-1, with D unresolved. V shed 5 bases and J shed 10 bases, with 14 bases lying between them. The germline V gene encodes CDR1 SEHNR and CDR2 FQNEAQ (reference sequence). The CDR3 loop spans 12 amino acids.

The CDR3 here is CASMFLPGITGNTIYF. CDR3 in DNA: TGTGCCAGTATGTTCCTCCCCGGGATCACTGGAAACACCATATATTTT. The chain couples TRBV19 to TRBJ1-3; D not certain. Trimming took 7 bases from V and 2 from J, leaving 18 bases between them. Germline CDR1 LNHDA, CDR2 SQIVND (reference sequence). The CDR3 extends over 16 amino acids.

Here the CDR3 reads CSVAIGGIQYF. The CDR3 nucleotides are TGCAGCGTTGCGATAGGCGGCATTCAGTACTTC. The chain is built from TRBV29-1 and TRBJ2-4, with no clear D. Trimming shortened V by 4 bases and J by 9 bases, and 10 bases separated the two germline ends. The CDR3 contains 11 residues. In germline, CDR1 is SQVTM, CDR2 ANQGSEA.

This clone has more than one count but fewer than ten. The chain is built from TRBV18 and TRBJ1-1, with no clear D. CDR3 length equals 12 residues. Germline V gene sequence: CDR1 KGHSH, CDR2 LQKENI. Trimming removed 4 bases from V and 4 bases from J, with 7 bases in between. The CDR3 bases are TGTGCCAGCTCACTTGGGGTCACTGAAGCTTTCTTT. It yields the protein CASSLGVTEAFF.

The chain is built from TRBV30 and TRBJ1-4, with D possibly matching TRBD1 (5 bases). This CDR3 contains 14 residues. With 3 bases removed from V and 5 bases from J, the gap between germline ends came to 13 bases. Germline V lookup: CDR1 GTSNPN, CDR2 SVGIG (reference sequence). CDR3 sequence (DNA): TGTGCCTGGAGGAGGGGCTCCCCAAATGAAAAACTGTTTTTT. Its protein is CAWRRGSPNEKLFF. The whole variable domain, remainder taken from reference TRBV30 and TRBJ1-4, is SQTIHQWPATLVQPVGSPLSLECTVEGTSNPNLYWYRQAAGRGLQLLFYSVGIGQISSEVPQNLSASRPQDRQFILSSKKLLLSDSGFYLCAWRRGSPNEKLFFGSGTQLSVL.

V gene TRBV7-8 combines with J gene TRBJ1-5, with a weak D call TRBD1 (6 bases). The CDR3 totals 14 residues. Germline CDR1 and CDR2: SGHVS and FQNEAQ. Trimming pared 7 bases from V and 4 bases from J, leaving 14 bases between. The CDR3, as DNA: TGTGCCAGCAAGGGGGGGTTTTCTAATCAGCCCCAGCATTTT. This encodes CASKGGFSNQPQHF. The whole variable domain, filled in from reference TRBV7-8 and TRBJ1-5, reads GAGVSQSPRYKVAKRGQDVALRCDPISGHVSLFWYQQALGQGPEFLTYFQNEAQLDKSGLPSDRFFAERPEGSVSTLKIQRTQQEDSAVYLCASKGGFSNQPQHFGDGTRLSIL.

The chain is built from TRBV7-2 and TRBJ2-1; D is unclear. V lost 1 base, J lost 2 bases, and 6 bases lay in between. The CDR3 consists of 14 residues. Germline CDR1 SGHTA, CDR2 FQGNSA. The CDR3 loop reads CASSLGETYNEQFF. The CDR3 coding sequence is TGTGCCAGCAGCTTAGGGGAAACCTACAATGAGCAGTTCTTC.

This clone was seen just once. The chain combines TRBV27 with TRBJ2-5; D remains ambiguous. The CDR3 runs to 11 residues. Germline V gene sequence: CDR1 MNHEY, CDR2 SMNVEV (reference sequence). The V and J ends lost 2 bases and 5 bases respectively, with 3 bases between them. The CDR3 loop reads CASSLMETQYF. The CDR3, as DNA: TGTGCCAGCAGTTTAATGGAGACCCAGTACTTC.

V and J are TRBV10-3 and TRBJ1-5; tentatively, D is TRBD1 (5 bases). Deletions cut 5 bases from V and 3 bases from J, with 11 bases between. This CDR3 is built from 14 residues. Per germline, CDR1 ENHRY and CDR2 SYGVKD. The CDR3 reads CAISIGTSNQPQHF. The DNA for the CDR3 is TGTGCCATCAGTATCGGGACCTCCAATCAGCCCCAGCATTTT.